Judged by abundance, the clone carrying this TCR beta chain is medium-sized (0.01 to 0.1%). Its cognate antigen is unknown. The sample is drawn from a study of T cells in Graves' hyperthyroidism and ophthalmopathy. As for the study in general: Any treatment followed the collection of peripheral blood at initial diagnosis. Study results and limitations: Most expanded thyroid clonotypes above 0.001 also appeared in blood. By a 13 V-J model, ophthalmopathy was set apart from stable hyperthyroidism.

The CDR3 runs to 13 residues. CDR1 and CDR2 (germline): SGHVS, FQNEAQ. Trimming cost V 5 bases and J 5 bases, with 12 bases left between them. Regions amplified from RNA transcripts were the TCR beta CDR3 regions. First-round RT-PCR targeting the TCR CDR3 was performed with the HTBI primer set. TCRdb passed the multiplex PCR reads through MiXCR, listing each CDR3 protein once. The sample includes hundreds of thousands of distinct CDR3 sequences, approximately 15% of them seen just once. Researchers barred patients who had uncontrolled infection, other autoimmune disease, pregnancy or lactation. This sequence was found in a woman younger than 45 with Graves' hyperthyroidism that later progressed to Graves' ophthalmopathy. The chain couples TRBV7-8 to TRBJ2-5; D may be TRBD1 (6 bases). The sequenced material came from blood. CDR3 nucleotide sequence: TGTGCCAGCAGCCCCCCCCAGGGGGAGACCCAGTACTTC. It translates to CASSPPQGETQYF.